This T cell receptor beta chain originates from a study of OX40 agonist ivuxolimab in advanced cancers. Profiled with immunoSEQ multiplex PCR; TCRdb holds only in-frame clones, not every one. This table has some 45,000 clones, almost 80% appearing once. The CDR3 length is 14 residues. Germline CDR1 MNHNS, CDR2 SASEGT. The clonotype originates from an adult with an advanced solid tumor such as melanoma, head and neck, liver or kidney cancer. The chain employs TRBV6-1 and TRBJ2-5; the D call may be TRBD1 or TRBD2 (5 bases each). The J call may be incorrect, as the DNA end agrees better with TRBJ2-7. The sample in question was CD4+ or CD8+ T cells sorted from blood, obtained in a trial of the OX40 agonist ivuxolimab. CDR3 nucleotides: TGTGCCAGCAGCCGGGGCATAGTAACCTACGAGCAGTACTTC. Translation: CASSRGIVTYEQYF.